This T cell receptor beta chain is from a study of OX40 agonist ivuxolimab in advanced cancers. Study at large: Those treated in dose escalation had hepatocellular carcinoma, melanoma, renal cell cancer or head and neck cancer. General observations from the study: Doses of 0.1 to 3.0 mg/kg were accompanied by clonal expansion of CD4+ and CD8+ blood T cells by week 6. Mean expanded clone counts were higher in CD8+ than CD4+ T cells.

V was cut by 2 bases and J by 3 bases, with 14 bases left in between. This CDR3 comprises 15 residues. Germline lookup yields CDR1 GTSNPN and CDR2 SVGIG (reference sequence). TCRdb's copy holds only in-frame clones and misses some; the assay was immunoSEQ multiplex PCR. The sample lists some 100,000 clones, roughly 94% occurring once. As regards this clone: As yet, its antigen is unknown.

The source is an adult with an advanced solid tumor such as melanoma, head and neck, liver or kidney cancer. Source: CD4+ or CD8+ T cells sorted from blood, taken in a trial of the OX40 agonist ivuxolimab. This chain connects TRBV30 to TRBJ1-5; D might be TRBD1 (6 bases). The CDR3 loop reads CAWSLYGGSNQPQHF. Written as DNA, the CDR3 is TGTGCCTGGAGTTTGTACGGGGGCTCCAATCAGCCCCAGCATTTT.